These 27 T cell receptor beta chains share one sample of origin, sequenced in a study of T cell clonality in common variable immunodeficiency. Some clones are missing from TCRdb's copy, which holds only in-frame ones; the method was immunoSEQ multiplex PCR. The specimen has around 57,000 clones, none found just once. Input material: peripheral blood mononuclear cells. Receptor source: a person between 18 and 75 years old in good health.

Ten or more counts support this clone. The read comes to an end 3 residues before the CDR3 does, leaving the germline J gene to fill in the end. The V gene is TRBV5-1, the J gene TRBJ2-5; TRBD2 is a possible D gene (6 bases). The V end lost 4 bases, the J end lost 2 bases, and 12 bases lay between the germline ends. The CDR3 is 14 amino acids. Germline V gene sequence: CDR1 SGHRS, CDR2 YFSETQ. CDR3 region: CASSPGLPQETQYF. CDR3 bases read: TGCGCCAGCAGCCCGGGACTTCCACAAGAGACC.

This clone was found many times. The read falls 3 residues short of the CDR3 end, and the missing part is taken from the germline J gene. The rearrangement joins TRBV6-2 or TRBV6-3 to TRBJ2-6; maybe TRBD1 (6 bases). CDR3 length: 15 residues. Germline loops: CDR1 MNHEY, CDR2 SVGEGT. The V end was cut by 4 bases, the J end by 4 bases, with 11 bases between. This CDR3 reads CASSSTGSGANVLTF. The sequenced CDR3 bases are TGTGCCAGCAGTTCTACAGGGTCGGGGGCCAACGTC.

Sample share makes this clone medium-sized (0.01 to 0.1%). The covered CDR3 bases are TGTGCCAGCAGTCCTACAGGGAGCACCGGGGAG. This sequence encodes CASSPTGSTGE. The whole CDR3 protein reads CASSPTGSTGELFF. This chain joins TRBV6-4 and TRBJ2-2; TRBD1 might be the D (6 bases). The CDR3 end falls 3 residues outside the read, so it is completed with the germline J gene. Deletions cut 5 bases from V and 4 bases from J, with 11 bases between. CDR3 length equals 14 residues. CDR1 and CDR2 (germline): MRHNA, SNTAGT.

This clone was recorded many times. The junction departs from germline at one end; a sequencing error may be responsible. The CDR3 spells CASSQEDRRYEQYF. The covered CDR3 bases are TGCGCCAGCAGCCAAGAAGACAGGAGATACGAG. The rearrangement joins TRBV4-2 to TRBJ2-7; D possibly corresponds to TRBD1 (6 bases). The sequence runs out 3 residues before the end of the CDR3; the remainder is reconstructed from the germline J gene. The length of the CDR3 is 14 residues. The germline gives CDR1 LGHNA, CDR2 YNFKEQ.

This clone has a count of ten or more. Sequencing ends 3 residues short of the CDR3 end; the germline J gene provides the rest. This sequence joins TRBV7-9 and TRBJ1-4; 9 nucleotides align to TRBD1. The V gene end was trimmed by 3 bases and the J gene end by 4 bases; junction bases not matched to a gene: 3. The germline CDR1 and CDR2 sequences are SEHNR and FQNEAQ (reference sequence). The CDR3 runs 15 residues. Partial CDR3 DNA: TGTGCCAGCAGCTTGACAGGGGGGGATAATGAAAAA. Amino acid sequence: CASSLTGGDNEK. The whole CDR3 region reads CASSLTGGDNEKLFF.

This clone came up many times. Coverage ceases 3 residues before the CDR3 finishes, and the germline J gene fills in the end. V is TRBV30 and J is TRBJ2-3; 7 bases line up with TRBD2. V was pared by 8 bases and J by 5 bases, with 10 bases of the junction left unmatched. The CDR3 spans 13 residues. Looked up from germline, CDR1 is GTSNPN and CDR2 is SVGIG (reference sequence). CDR3 bases read: TGTGCCGGGTCGGTGGGGGGGGAAGATACG. This translates into CAGSVGGEDT. The full CDR3 protein is CAGSVGGEDTQYF.

This clone was counted at least ten times. The read falls 3 residues short of the CDR3 end, and the missing part is taken from the germline J gene. The chain combines TRBV5-1 with TRBJ2-2; D call uncertain. CDR1 is SGHRS and CDR2 is YFSETQ in the germline V gene. The length of the CDR3 is 15 residues. CDR3: CASRPQTATNEKLFF. Incomplete CDR3 DNA: TGCGCCAGCAGGCCTCAGACTGCAACTAATGAAAAG.

A note on this clone: The read falls 3 residues short of the CDR3 end, and the missing part is taken from the germline J gene. V gene TRBV29-1 combines with J gene TRBJ2-7; D is perhaps TRBD1 (6 bases). The ends were cut back, 0 bases at V and 2 bases at J, with 17 bases in the middle. Germline assignment: CDR1 SQVTM and CDR2 ANQGSEA. The CDR3 extends over 16 amino acids. CDR3 DNA (partial): TGCAGCGTTGAAGATTCTACGAACAGGGTTACCTACGAG. This codes for CSVEDSTNRVTYE. The full CDR3 protein reads CSVEDSTNRVTYEQYF.

This clone was recorded at least ten times. The observed sequence ends 3 residues before the CDR3 terminus, with the missing tail filled in from the germline J gene. J is TRBJ2-3 and V is TRBV5-1; TRBD1 matches 10 bases. With 3 bases clipped from V and 1 base from J, the junction kept 5 bases outside the gene matches. Germline assignment: CDR1 SGHRS and CDR2 YFSETQ. There are 16 residues in the CDR3. The CDR3: CASSSTGGHRTDTQYF. The part of the CDR3 DNA that was read is TGCGCCAGCAGCTCGACAGGGGGCCATCGCACAGATACG.

A few counts support this clone. Read coverage stops 3 residues before the CDR3 terminus; the germline J gene supplies the remainder. The V gene is TRBV20-1, the J gene TRBJ2-1, with TRBD1 as a possible D gene (6 bases). The V end lost 5 bases, the J end lost 5 bases, and 13 bases lay between the germline ends. The germline V gene has CDR1 DFQATT and CDR2 SNEGSKA (reference sequence). The CDR3 loop spans 13 amino acids. CDR3 sequence: CSAHLDSHNEQFF. CDR3 DNA (partial): TGCAGTGCTCATCTGGACAGCCACAATGAG.

There are many counts of this clone. The read falls 3 residues short of the CDR3 end, and the missing part is taken from the germline J gene. The chain uses TRBV23-1 and TRBJ2-2, with a tentative D call TRBD2 (5 bases). TRBV23-1 qualifies as an ORF whose function is uncertain. This CDR3 region has 15 residues. V shed 3 bases and J shed 7 bases, with 15 bases lying between them. CDR3 in amino acids: CASSHPVRVDGELFF. The sequenced part of the CDR3 DNA is TGCGCCAGCAGTCACCCGGTGAGGGTTGACGGGGAG.

This clone was counted many times. The read ends 3 residues before the CDR3 terminus; that terminus is restored from the germline J gene. The chain links TRBV12-5 to TRBJ2-3, with 7 bases aligning to TRBD1. The germline gives CDR1 LGHNT, CDR2 FRNRAP. The CDR3 loop spans 15 amino acids. The junction had 8 bases not matched to a gene; V was cut back by 3 bases and J by 5 bases. The covered CDR3 bases are TGTGCTAGTGGTTTCGTCAGGGCAGGGGGAGATACG. Translation gives CASGFVRAGGDT. The entire CDR3 is CASGFVRAGGDTQYF.

This clone was counted many times. The CDR3 extends 3 residues past the end of the read, so its final part is completed from the germline J gene. J is TRBJ2-7 and V is TRBV30, with TRBD1 identical over 9 bases. This CDR3 contains 14 residues. Germline CDR1 and CDR2: GTSNPN and SVGIG (reference sequence). V lost 4 bases to trimming and J lost 1 base; unmatched junction nucleotides: 5. The CDR3 is CAWTPGTGSYEQYF. CDR3 DNA, as far as it was read: TGTGCCTGGACTCCCGGGACAGGGTCCTACGAG.

As to this clone: Read coverage stops 3 residues before the CDR3 terminus; the germline J gene supplies the remainder. At the DNA level, this CDR3 is encoded by other sequences in the same sample as well. The rearrangement links TRBV5-1 to TRBJ2-7, with 14 positions matching TRBD2. The CDR3 sequence is 18 residues long. Germline-derived CDR1 and CDR2 are SGHRS and YFSETQ. The junction had 7 bases not matched to a gene; V was cut back by 2 bases and J by 0 bases. CDR3 DNA, as far as it was read: TGCGCCAGCAGCTTTTTGTCCGGGACTAGCGGGAGCTCCTACGAG. This gives the protein CASSFLSGTSGSSYE. The entire CDR3 sequence reads CASSFLSGTSGSSYEQYF.

This clone occurred many times. The read ends 3 residues shy of where the CDR3 ends; the end is completed using the germline J gene. V and J are TRBV20-1 and TRBJ2-7; TRBD1 matches 9 bases. With V trimmed by 5 bases and J by 5 bases, 16 bases remained unmatched. Germline V gene data show CDR1 as DFQATT and CDR2 as SNEGSKA (reference sequence). The CDR3 covers 16 residues. This chain's CDR3 is CSASTGGGQGAHEQYF. The sequenced part of the CDR3 DNA is TGCAGTGCTTCCACAGGGGGGGGACAGGGAGCGCACGAG.

The table lists this clone with many counts. The CDR3 extends 3 residues past the end of the read, so its final part is completed from the germline J gene. V and J are TRBV5-5 and TRBJ1-4; 9 bases fit TRBD1. Unmatched junction bases numbered 8, after V lost 3 bases and J lost 8 bases. The CDR3 has 15 residues. CDR1 SGHKS and CDR2 YYEKEE come from the germline V gene (reference sequence). The DNA read from the CDR3 is TGTGCCAGCAGCTATCGGACAGGGGCTGGGGAAAAA. Encoded protein: CASSYRTGAGEK. The entire CDR3 sequence reads CASSYRTGAGEKLFF. Combining the CDR3 with reference TRBV5-5 and TRBJ1-4 gives the whole variable domain DAGVTQSPTHLIKTRGQQVTLRCSPISGHKSVSWYQQVLGQGPQFIFQYYEKEERGRGNFPDRFSARQFPNYSSELNVNALLLGDSALYLCASSYRTGAGEKLFFGSGTQLSVL.

This clone was detected many times. CDR3 protein: CASSGSRKLSDYEQYF. The covered CDR3 bases are TGTGCCAGCAGTGGTAGCCGAAAGCTCTCGGACTACGAG. This chain links TRBV6-1 with TRBJ2-7, with unresolved D. Coverage ceases 3 residues before the CDR3 finishes, and the germline J gene fills in the end. CDR1 MNHNS and CDR2 SASEGT come from the germline V gene. The CDR3 contains 16 residues. The V end lost 4 bases, the J end lost 3 bases, and 19 bases lay between the germline ends.

This clone was seen ten or more times. This chain's CDR3 is CASSQLAGVYEQYF. CDR3 DNA, as far as it was read: TGCGCCAGCAGCCAACTAGCGGGAGTATACGAG. The chain links TRBV4-1 to TRBJ2-7; 10 bases fit TRBD2. The CDR3 is cut off 3 residues early in the read; its end comes from the germline J gene. Germline CDR1 reads MGHRA; CDR2 reads YSYEKL. CDR3 size: 14 residues. V shed 2 bases, J shed 4 bases, and the junction held 2 bases outside the gene matches.

This clone has only a few counts. CDR3 amino acids: CAWNRQEQETQYF. CDR3 DNA, as far as it was read: TGTGCCTGGAACCGACAGGAACAAGAGACG. This chain links TRBV30 with TRBJ2-3, with D possibly matching TRBD1 (6 bases). The CDR3 end is not reached by the read, which stops 3 residues before it; the germline J gene fills it in. The CDR3 totals 13 residues. The germline CDR1 and CDR2 sequences are GTSNPN and SVGIG (reference sequence).

In regard to this clone: The read gets to within 3 residues of the CDR3 end, and the germline J gene fills in the rest. This chain joins TRBV19 and TRBJ1-1; 7 positions match TRBD1. CDR1 is LNHDA, CDR2 SQIVND, per germline (reference sequence). This CDR3 is built from 15 residues. Unmatched junction bases numbered 12, after V lost 10 bases and J lost 1 base. CDR3 region: CATSQQGRRNTEAFF. The covered CDR3 bases are TGTGCCACCTCACAACAGGGGAGGCGGAACACTGAA.

This clone was counted many times. The read terminates 3 residues before the CDR3 end, so the remaining end is supplied by the germline J gene. The chain has TRBV2 and TRBJ2-5; 11 nucleotides match TRBD2. Germline V gene sequence: CDR1 SNHLY, CDR2 FYNNEI. J gave up 5 bases and V 6 bases, and 8 bases lay outside the gene matches. The CDR3 consists of 15 residues. The CDR3 sequence: CASRDTSGSTETQYF. The sequenced part of the CDR3 DNA is TGTGCCAGCAGGGATACTAGCGGGAGTACGGAGACC.

The sample holds many counts of this clone. Read coverage stops 3 residues before the CDR3 terminus; the germline J gene supplies the remainder. V gene TRBV7-8 combines with J gene TRBJ2-3; no clear D. Germline CDR1 reads SGHVS; CDR2 reads FQNEAQ. This CDR3 spans 17 amino acids. Trimming took 5 bases from V and 1 from J, leaving 19 bases between them. The sequenced part of the CDR3 DNA is TGTGCCAGCAGCCCGGTCGCAACTATCACCGGCACAGATACG. Translated, it gives CASSPVATITGTDT. The whole CDR3 is CASSPVATITGTDTQYF.

This clone turned up a few times. The read comes to an end 3 residues before the CDR3 does, leaving the germline J gene to fill in the end. This rearrangement joins TRBV18 to TRBJ1-1; D is ambiguous. Trimming left V 4 bases short and J 1 base short, with 22 bases between. CDR3 length: 18 residues. CDR1 KGHSH and CDR2 LQKENI come from the germline V gene. The CDR3 loop reads CASSHLPTALETNTEAFF. The DNA read from the CDR3 is TGTGCCAGCTCACACCTCCCGACGGCCCTAGAGACGAACACTGAA.

This clone was observed at least ten times. The CDR3 end lies 3 residues beyond the end of the read and is filled in from the germline J gene. This sequence joins TRBV29-1 and TRBJ1-6; TRBD1 might be the D (5 bases). Trimming took 6 bases from V and 0 from J, leaving 12 bases between them. Germline V gives CDR1 SQVTM, CDR2 ANQGSEA. The CDR3 spans 15 residues. The part of the CDR3 DNA that was read is TGCAGCGTACGGGACTCTAGCTCCTATAATTCACCC. Amino acids: CSVRDSSSYNSP. In full, the CDR3 is CSVRDSSSYNSPLHF.

This clone was picked up many times. The read terminates 3 residues before the CDR3 end, so the remaining end is supplied by the germline J gene. The J gene is TRBJ2-1, the V gene TRBV7-3, with D possibly called TRBD1 or TRBD2 (6 bases each). V lost 4 bases to trimming and J lost 3 bases, with 19 bases between them. Germline loops: CDR1 SGHTA, CDR2 FQGTGA. The CDR3 covers 17 residues. CDR3 DNA (partial): TGTGCCAGCAGCTCCGGCAGGGGCGGGACCTTCTACAATGAG. Encoded protein: CASSSGRGGTFYNE. From start to end, the CDR3 is CASSSGRGGTFYNEQFF.

This clone was observed a few times. The sequenced CDR3 bases are TGCAGTGCCCGAGGTTGGAATGAG. This sequence encodes CSARGWNE. From start to end, the CDR3 is CSARGWNEQFF. This sequence joins TRBV20-1 and TRBJ2-1; D not resolved. The missing CDR3 end, 3 residues past where the read stops, is filled in from the germline J gene. Germline assignment: CDR1 DFQATT and CDR2 SNEGSKA (reference sequence). The CDR3 contains 11 residues. Trimming removed 6 bases at V and 7 bases at J, with 10 bases between.

This clone was seen a few times. Read coverage stops 3 residues before the CDR3 terminus; the germline J gene supplies the remainder. This chain connects TRBV11-3 to TRBJ2-2, with D possibly TRBD2 on 6 matching bases. The germline gives CDR1 SGHNT, CDR2 YENEEA. This CDR3 spans 14 amino acids. V was cut by 7 bases and J by 6 bases, with 15 bases left in between. The CDR3: CASTSGELAGELFF. The sequenced CDR3 bases are TGTGCCAGCACTTCGGGGGAACTGGCCGGGGAG. Combining the CDR3 with reference TRBV11-3 and TRBJ2-2 gives the whole variable domain EAGVVQSPRYKIIEKKQPVAFWCNPISGHNTLYWYLQNLGQGPELLIRYENEEAVDDSQLPKDRFSAERLKGVDSTLKIQPAELGDSAVYLCASTSGELAGELFFGEGSRLTVL.